These T cell receptor beta chains were read from a single sample in a study of molecular identifiers for immune sequencing clone quantification. In TCRdb, the PCR reads were re-called with MiXCR into one record per CDR3 protein. The sample lists more than 250,000 distinct CDR3 sequences, about 22% seen once, with approximately 0.83% in the top ten. Sample: naive CD8+ T cells from blood, with Jurkat cell RNA spiked in. Every receptor here comes from a human donor in good health. Some libraries in this study had Jurkat cell RNA spiked in. The CDR3 runs from the conserved cysteine through the conserved F or W. D genes are given only for firm matches. Only part of the rows carry a size: once, few, many, or a class if the clone is expanded.

abundance: many
j_gene: TRBJ2-3
v_gene: TRBV29-1
d_gene: TRBD2
CDR3nt: TGCAGCGTTGAAGTGCCGACTAGCGGGGAGCGCACAGATACGCAGTATTTT
CDR3aa: CSVEVPTSGERTDTQYF

abundance: few
j_gene: TRBJ2-3
v_gene: TRBV30
d_gene: TRBD1
CDR3nt: TGTGCCTGGACCTGGGACAGCTACACAGATACGCAGTATTTT
CDR3aa: CAWTWDSYTDTQYF

abundance: many
j_gene: TRBJ1-1
v_gene: TRBV5-1
d_gene: TRBD1
CDR3nt: TGCGCCAGCAGCTTGGAGGGGGCGATGAACACTGAAGCTTTCTTT
CDR3aa: CASSLEGAMNTEAFF

abundance: many
j_gene: TRBJ2-3
v_gene: TRBV28
d_gene: TRBD2
CDR3nt: TGTGCCAGCAGTTTTGTTCTCTTCCCGCGGGAGGGGGTAGATACGCAGTATTTT
CDR3aa: CASSFVLFPREGVDTQYF

abundance: many
j_gene: TRBJ2-7
v_gene: TRBV20-1
d_gene: .
CDR3nt: TGCAGTGCTCGCCCTCAGTACTCCTACGAGCAGTACTTC
CDR3aa: CSARPQYSYEQYF

abundance: many
j_gene: TRBJ2-5
v_gene: TRBV19
d_gene: TRBD2
CDR3nt: TGTGCCAGTAGTATATCCAGCGGGGGGGCCCTCGGAGAGACCCAGTACTTC
CDR3aa: CASSISSGGALGETQYF

abundance: few
j_gene: TRBJ2-1
v_gene: TRBV6-5
d_gene: .
CDR3nt: TGTGCCAGCAGTTCGAACAGGGAGAATTCCTACAATGAGCAGTTCTTC
CDR3aa: CASSSNRENSYNEQFF

abundance: .
j_gene: TRBJ2-5
v_gene: TRBV27
d_gene: .
CDR3nt: TGTGCCAGCAGTTTAATAGGCCCCCAAGAGACCCAGTACTTC
CDR3aa: CASSLIGPQETQYF

abundance: few
j_gene: TRBJ2-7
v_gene: TRBV4-3
d_gene: TRBD1
CDR3nt: TGCGCCAGCAGCCAAGATCAGGGGGCCTTCTACGAGCAGTACTTC
CDR3aa: CASSQDQGAFYEQYF

abundance: many
j_gene: TRBJ2-3
v_gene: TRBV7-9
d_gene: .
CDR3nt: TGTGCCAGCAGCCCCACCTCGGGGGGCCGGGGGGATACGCAGTATTTT
CDR3aa: CASSPTSGGRGDTQYF

abundance: many
j_gene: TRBJ1-4
v_gene: TRBV4-1
d_gene: .
CDR3nt: TGCGCCAGCAGCCAAAATCCGGGAGTCAGTGGTGAAAAACTGTTTTTT
CDR3aa: CASSQNPGVSGEKLFF

abundance: .
j_gene: TRBJ1-1
v_gene: TRBV5-4
d_gene: TRBD1
CDR3nt: TGTGCCAGCAGCTTGGGGGACAGGGGTGGCACTGAAGCTTTCTTT
CDR3aa: CASSLGDRGGTEAFF